These 31 T cell receptor beta chains originate from one sample sequenced in a study of blood T cell repertoires in COVID-19. Method: immunoSEQ multiplex PCR; TCRdb's copy keeps in-frame clones and lacks some. The sample records 70,000 to 90,000 clones, roughly 83% being singletons. Sequencing was carried out using peripheral blood. The origin of the receptors is a woman of 80 years or more with acute or convalescent COVID-19.

This sequence joins TRBV7-6 and TRBJ2-5; no firm D call. V was clipped by 5 bases and J by 0 bases, with 13 bases between them. Germline CDR1 is SGHVS and CDR2 is FNYEAQ. The CDR3 runs 15 residues. CDR3 loop: CASSKEDRYQETQYF. CDR3 nucleotide sequence: TGTGCCAGCAGCAAAGAGGATCGGTACCAAGAGACCCAGTACTTC.

J is TRBJ1-1 and V is TRBV5-1; D is unresolved. The CDR3 extends over 14 amino acids. With 4 bases removed from V and 1 base from J, the gap between germline ends came to 11 bases. Germline CDR1 is SGHRS and CDR2 is YFSETQ. The CDR3 nucleotides read TGCGCCAGCAGCAAAAATGCGGAGAACACTGAAGCTTTCTTT. Residues: CASSKNAENTEAFF.

The V call is TRBV4-1, the J call TRBJ2-1, with TRBD2 matching 8 bases. V was pared by 1 base and J by 0 bases, with 2 bases of the junction left unmatched. Per germline, CDR1 MGHRA and CDR2 YSYEKL. The CDR3 loop spans 16 amino acids. The CDR3 DNA reads as TGCGCCAGCAGCCAAGGACTAGCGAGCTCCTACAATGAGCAGTTCTTC. Encoded protein: CASSQGLASSYNEQFF.

The sample holds one count of this clone. The chain joins TRBV11-3 to TRBJ1-2; TRBD1 agrees at 9 bases. The CDR3 covers 13 residues. V lost 5 bases, J lost 6 bases, and 4 bases stayed unmatched. In germline, CDR1 is SGHNT, CDR2 YENEEA. The CDR3 DNA reads TGTGCCAGCAGCCGGACAGGGGAGGATGGCTACACCTTC. Protein product: CASSRTGEDGYTF.

The chain employs TRBV6-6 and TRBJ1-1, with TRBD1 matching over 8 bases. Unmatched junction bases numbered 4, after V lost 8 bases and J lost 5 bases. CDR1 MNHNY and CDR2 SVGAGI come from the germline V gene (reference sequence). The CDR3 runs to 12 residues. The CDR3 is CASGTGGTEAFF. The CDR3 nucleotides read TGTGCCAGCGGGACAGGTGGGACTGAAGCTTTCTTT.

The chain combines TRBV7-9 with TRBJ2-5, with a possible D match to TRBD2 (6 bases). There are 15 residues in the CDR3. Trimming pared 5 bases from V and 1 base from J, leaving 14 bases between. The germline gives CDR1 SEHNR, CDR2 FQNEAQ (reference sequence). CDR3 amino acids: CASSPQTGSQETQYF. The CDR3, as DNA: TGTGCCAGCAGCCCCCAGACCGGGAGCCAAGAGACCCAGTACTTC.

This clone was counted a few times. J is TRBJ1-2 and V is TRBV19; 9 nucleotides align to TRBD1. The length of the CDR3 is 14 residues. The germline CDR1 and CDR2 sequences are LNHDA and SQIVND (reference sequence). The trim removed 6 bases at V and 6 bases at J, leaving 8 bases unmatched. CDR3: CASSLTGGLDGYTF. The CDR3 coding sequence is TGTGCCAGTAGCCTAACAGGGGGCTTAGATGGCTACACCTTC.

The chain joins TRBV28 to TRBJ1-1; 9 positions agree with TRBD1. J gave up 5 bases and V 4 bases, and 8 bases lay outside the gene matches. CDR1 and CDR2 from the germline V gene are MDHEN and SYDVKM. The CDR3 totals 15 residues. The CDR3 nucleotides read TGTGCCAGCAGTTCCTCGACAGGGGGTCGGACTGAAGCTTTCTTT. It yields the protein CASSSSTGGRTEAFF.

This chain uses TRBV21-1 with TRBJ1-1. TRBV21-1 is shown as a pseudogene. The CDR3 consists of 14 residues. CDR3 sequence: CASSLRDRPRGAFF. The CDR3 DNA reads TGTGCCAGCAGCTTGCGGGACCGCCCTAGGGGAGCTTTCTTT.

The gene calls are TRBV27 and TRBJ1-2; 9 nucleotides align to TRBD1. The CDR3 spans 15 residues. Per the germline V gene, CDR1 is MNHEY and CDR2 is SMNVEV (reference sequence). The V segment lost 5 bases and the J segment 4 bases; nucleotides outside the gene matches: 8. CDR3 loop: CASSEGGQGSYGYTF. The DNA of the CDR3 is TGTGCCAGCAGTGAGGGGGGACAGGGTTCCTATGGCTACACCTTC.

This clone appeared once. The chain links TRBV6-5 to TRBJ1-2; D uncertain. The CDR3 is 15 amino acids. The germline CDR1 and CDR2 sequences are MNHEY and SVGAGI. V lost 3 bases and J lost 1, with 12 bases in between. The CDR3 here is CASSYFGGINYGYTF. The CDR3 region has the DNA TGTGCCAGCAGTTATTTTGGAGGGATTAACTATGGCTACACCTTC.

The chain combines TRBV12-3 or TRBV12-4 with TRBJ1-5; D gene unclear. The CDR3 is 13 amino acids. With 3 bases removed from V and 4 bases from J, the gap between germline ends came to 7 bases. The CDR3 region has the DNA TGTGCCAGCAGTTTGAGGGTGAATCAGCCCCAGCATTTT. Protein: CASSLRVNQPQHF.

This clone showed up just once. The rearrangement links TRBV7-2 to TRBJ2-1; 9 bases are shared with TRBD1. V was clipped by 5 bases and J by 7 bases; unmatched bases: 6. This CDR3 is 14 amino acids long. Per germline, CDR1 SGHTA and CDR2 FQGNSA. CDR3 amino acids: CASSRGTGLNEQFF. CDR3 sequence (DNA): TGTGCCAGCAGCCGCGGGACAGGGCTGAATGAGCAGTTCTTC.

With respect to this clone: At one of its ends the junction is not consistent with the germline gene, which may arise from a read error. The chain uses TRBV7-8 and TRBJ1-2; D perhaps matches TRBD1 (6 bases). Germline loops: CDR1 SGHVS, CDR2 FQNEAQ. The CDR3 is 15 residues long. Written as DNA, the CDR3 is TGTGCCAGCGGCTTAATGACAGGCTCGAGCTATGGCTACACCTTC. Protein: CASGLMTGSSYGYTF.

This clone showed up just a few times. The chain joins TRBV11-1 to TRBJ1-1; 7 nucleotides match TRBD1. The CDR3 loop spans 12 amino acids. The junction had 3 bases not matched to a gene; V was cut back by 5 bases and J by 6 bases. Germline assignment: CDR1 SGHAT and CDR2 FQDESV (reference sequence). DNA for the CDR3: TGTGCCAGCAGCCGGACAGGCCCTGAAGCTTTCTTT. Translated, it gives CASSRTGPEAFF.

The chain couples TRBV5-4 to TRBJ1-2; D possibly corresponds to TRBD1 (6 bases). The ends were cut back, 4 bases at V and 2 bases at J, with 15 bases in the middle. CDR1 is SGHNT and CDR2 is YYREEE in the germline V gene (reference sequence). There are 15 residues in the CDR3. CDR3 bases: TGTGCCAGCAGCCAACGGACAGCCCGAAACTATGGCTACACCTTC. This encodes CASSQRTARNYGYTF.

The chain is built from TRBV20-1 and TRBJ2-5; D is unclear. Germline CDR1 DFQATT, CDR2 SNEGSKA (reference sequence). The CDR3 runs 12 residues. V shed 3 bases and J shed 5 bases, with 10 bases lying between them. The CDR3 region is CSASELFETQYF. CDR3 sequence (DNA): TGCAGTGCTAGTGAGTTATTTGAGACCCAGTACTTC.

This chain links TRBV9 with TRBJ2-3, with a weak D call TRBD2 (5 bases). Trimming took off 6 bases at V and 0 bases at J, with 17 bases between the two ends. Germline loops: CDR1 SGDLS, CDR2 YYNGEE. CDR3 length equals 16 residues. The DNA for the CDR3 is TGTGCCAGCACCCCTAGAGGTAGCGCAAGCACAGATACGCAGTATTTT. Translation gives CASTPRGSASTDTQYF.

There are a few counts of this clone. The V gene is TRBV29-1, the J gene TRBJ1-2, with 9 bases aligning to TRBD1. V lost 7 bases and J lost 8; bases outside the gene matches: 5. The length of the CDR3 is 11 residues. Germline V gene lookup returns CDR1 SQVTM and CDR2 ANQGSEA. The CDR3 here is CSDRTGDGYTF. Here the CDR3 DNA reads TGCAGCGATCGGACAGGGGACGGCTACACCTTC.

V usage is TRBV27 and J usage is TRBJ2-7; TRBD2 matches 8 bases. Germline lookup yields CDR1 MNHEY and CDR2 SMNVEV (reference sequence). This CDR3 is built from 17 residues. V was clipped by 4 bases and J by 3 bases; unmatched bases: 14. CDR3 residues: CASSSSPGGRFFYEQYF. The CDR3 DNA reads TGTGCCAGCAGTTCCTCCCCGGGAGGGCGGTTTTTCTACGAGCAGTACTTC.

This chain joins TRBV15 and TRBJ2-7; D is ambiguous. Germline-derived CDR1 and CDR2 are LNHNV and YYDKDF (reference sequence). CDR3 length equals 12 residues. V was cut by 5 bases and J by 3 bases, with 8 bases left in between. The CDR3 bases are TGTGCCACCAGCCGTATTAACTACGAGCAGTACTTC. This gives the protein CATSRINYEQYF.

J is TRBJ2-3 and V is TRBV7-6, with 10 bases aligning to TRBD2. Germline V gives CDR1 SGHVS, CDR2 FNYEAQ. This CDR3 has 16 residues. With 2 bases clipped from V and 4 bases from J, the junction kept 6 bases outside the gene matches. The CDR3 bases are TGTGCCAGCAGCTTAATGTCTAGCGGGAGTTCAGATACGCAGTATTTT. It codes for CASSLMSSGSSDTQYF.

This chain links TRBV7-9 with TRBJ2-6; TRBD1 agrees at 7 bases. After removal of 6 bases from V and 4 bases from J, the junction contained 6 bases not matched to a gene. The CDR3 has 15 amino acids. Germline CDR1 reads SEHNR; CDR2 reads FQNEAQ (reference sequence). CDR3: CASRPTGVGANVLTF. The DNA for the CDR3 is TGTGCCAGCAGACCTACAGGGGTAGGGGCCAACGTCCTGACTTTC.

The rearrangement links TRBV14 to TRBJ1-6; tentative D call: TRBD1 (6 bases). The germline V gene encodes CDR1 SGHDN and CDR2 FVKESK. There are 15 residues in the CDR3. Trimming removed 4 bases from V and 3 bases from J, with 10 bases in between. CDR3 sequence: CASSRTVFYNSPLHF. Here the CDR3 DNA reads TGTGCCAGCAGCCGGACAGTGTTCTATAATTCACCCCTCCACTTT. Using reference TRBV14 and TRBJ1-6 for the parts outside the CDR3, the full variable domain is EAGVTQFPSHSVIEKGQTVTLRCDPISGHDNLYWYRRVMGKEIKFLLHFVKESKQDESGMPNNRFLAERTGGTYSTLKVQPAELEDSGVYFCASSRTVFYNSPLHFGNGTRLTVT.

The chain joins TRBV7-3 to TRBJ2-1; 8 bases agree with TRBD1. J gave up 6 bases and V 3 bases, and 7 bases lay outside the gene matches. The CDR3 has 15 residues. Germline values: CDR1 SGHTA, CDR2 FQGTGA. CDR3 sequence reads: CASSFGTGLSNEQFF. The CDR3 DNA is TGTGCCAGCAGCTTCGGGACAGGTCTCAGCAATGAGCAGTTCTTC.

The chain has TRBV11-2 and TRBJ2-2; a possible D gene is TRBD2 (6 bases). Per germline, CDR1 SGHAT and CDR2 FQNNGV. This CDR3 is built from 18 residues. Trimming shortened V by 4 bases and J by 4 bases, and 22 bases separated the two germline ends. This CDR3 is CASSSKIPVGRSTGELFF. The CDR3 bases are TGTGCCAGCAGCTCGAAAATCCCGGTGGGGAGGAGCACCGGGGAGCTGTTTTTT.

This rearrangement joins TRBV6-1 to TRBJ1-2, with 7 positions matching TRBD1. Trimming removed 2 bases from V and 3 bases from J; junction bases left unmatched: 6. The CDR3 covers 15 residues. Germline-derived CDR1 and CDR2 are MNHNS and SASEGT. CDR3 bases: TGTGCCAGCAGTGAATTCCAGGGGGAGTACTATGGCTACACCTTC. Its protein product is CASSEFQGEYYGYTF.

The DNA for the CDR3 is TGTGCCAGCAGTCCTGAGACAGGGAGGCCTGGAAACACCATATATTTT. Translated: CASSPETGRPGNTIYF. This chain uses TRBV2 with TRBJ1-3; TRBD1 aligns across 7 bases. Trimming at V came to 5 bases and at J to 2 bases, leaving 9 bases not matched to a gene. The CDR3 contains 16 residues. The germline CDR1 and CDR2 sequences are SNHLY and FYNNEI.

The rearrangement links TRBV14 to TRBJ1-5; 7 nucleotides align to TRBD1. J was trimmed by 4 bases and V by 3 bases; bases with no gene match: 9. This CDR3 comprises 16 residues. Germline V gene sequence: CDR1 SGHDN, CDR2 FVKESK. The CDR3 bases are TGTGCCAGCAGCCACCCGGGGGACAGTGGGAATCAGCCCCAGCATTTT. Amino acid sequence: CASSHPGDSGNQPQHF.

This sequence joins TRBV5-1 and TRBJ2-3; TRBD2 matches at 7 bases. V was pared by 4 bases and J by 0 bases, with 17 bases of the junction left unmatched. The germline gives CDR1 SGHRS, CDR2 YFSETQ. The CDR3 runs 19 residues. The CDR3 protein is CASSRRLAGEWTSTDTQYF. DNA for the CDR3: TGCGCCAGCAGCCGACGGTTGGCGGGAGAATGGACTAGCACAGATACGCAGTATTTT.

The chain links TRBV18 to TRBJ1-1; possible D gene TRBD1, 5 bases. Trimming removed 3 bases from V and 2 bases from J, with 10 bases in between. Germline lookup yields CDR1 KGHSH and CDR2 LQKENI. This CDR3 is 14 amino acids long. Here the CDR3 DNA reads TGTGCCAGCTCACCGACAGAACCCAACACTGAAGCTTTCTTT. Its translation is CASSPTEPNTEAFF.